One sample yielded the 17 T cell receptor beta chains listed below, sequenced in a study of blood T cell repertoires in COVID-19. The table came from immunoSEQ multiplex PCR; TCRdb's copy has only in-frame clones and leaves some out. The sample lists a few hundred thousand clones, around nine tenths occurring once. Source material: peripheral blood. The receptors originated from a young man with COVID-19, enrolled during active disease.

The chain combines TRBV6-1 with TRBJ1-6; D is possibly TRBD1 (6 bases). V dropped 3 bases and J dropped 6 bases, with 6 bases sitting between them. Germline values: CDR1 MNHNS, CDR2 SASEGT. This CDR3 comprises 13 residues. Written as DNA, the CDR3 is TGTGCCAGCAGTGAGGACAGTAATTCACCCCTCCACTTT. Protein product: CASSEDSNSPLHF.

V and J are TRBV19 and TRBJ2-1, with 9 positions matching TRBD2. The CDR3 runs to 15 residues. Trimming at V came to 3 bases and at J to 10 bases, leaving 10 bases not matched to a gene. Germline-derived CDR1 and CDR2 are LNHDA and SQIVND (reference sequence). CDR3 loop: CASSITAGGPHEQFF. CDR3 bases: TGTGCCAGTAGTATTACCGCGGGAGGGCCCCACGAGCAGTTCTTC.

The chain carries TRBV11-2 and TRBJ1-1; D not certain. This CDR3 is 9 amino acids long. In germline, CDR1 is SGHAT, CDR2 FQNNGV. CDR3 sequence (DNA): TGTGCAAACGGAGTTGTGGCTTTCTTT. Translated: CANGVVAFF.

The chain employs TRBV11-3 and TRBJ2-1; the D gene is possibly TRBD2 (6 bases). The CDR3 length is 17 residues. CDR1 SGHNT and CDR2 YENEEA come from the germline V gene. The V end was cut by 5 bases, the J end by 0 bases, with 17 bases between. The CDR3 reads CASSPSREYSSYNEQFF. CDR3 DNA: TGTGCCAGCAGCCCCAGTCGGGAGTATAGCTCCTACAATGAGCAGTTCTTC.

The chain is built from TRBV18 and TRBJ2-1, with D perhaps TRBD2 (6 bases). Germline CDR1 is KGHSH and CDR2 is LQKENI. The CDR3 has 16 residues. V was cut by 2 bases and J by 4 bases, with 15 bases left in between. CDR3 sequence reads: CASSPETPGGYNEQFF. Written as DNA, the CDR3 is TGTGCCAGCTCACCAGAAACCCCTGGAGGGTACAATGAGCAGTTCTTC.

CDR3 coding DNA: TGTGCCAGCAGTGGGCGGGGGACCTACCAAGAGACCCAGTACTTC. The encoded protein is CASSGRGTYQETQYF. V usage is TRBV5-4 and J usage is TRBJ2-5, with 7 nucleotides matching TRBD2. CDR1 is SGHNT and CDR2 is YYREEE in the germline V gene (reference sequence). This CDR3 contains 15 residues. V dropped 5 bases and J dropped 0; count of bases not matched to a gene: 7.

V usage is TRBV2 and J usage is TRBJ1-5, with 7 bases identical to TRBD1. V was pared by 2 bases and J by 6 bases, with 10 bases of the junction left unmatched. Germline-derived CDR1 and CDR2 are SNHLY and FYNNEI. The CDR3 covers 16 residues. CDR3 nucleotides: TGTGCCAGCAGTGAAAGCGGGCAGGGGGGCTTTCAGCCCCAGCATTTT. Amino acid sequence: CASSESGQGGFQPQHF.

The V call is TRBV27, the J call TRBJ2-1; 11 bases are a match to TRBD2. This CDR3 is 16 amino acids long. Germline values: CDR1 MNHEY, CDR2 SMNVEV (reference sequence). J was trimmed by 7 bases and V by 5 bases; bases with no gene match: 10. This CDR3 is CASSDRLAGLGNEQFF. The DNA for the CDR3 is TGTGCCAGCAGTGACAGACTAGCGGGATTGGGGAATGAGCAGTTCTTC.

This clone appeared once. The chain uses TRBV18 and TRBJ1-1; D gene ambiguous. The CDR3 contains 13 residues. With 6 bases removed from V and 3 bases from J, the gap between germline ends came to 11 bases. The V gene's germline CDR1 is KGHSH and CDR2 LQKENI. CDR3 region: CASSQIRDTEAFF. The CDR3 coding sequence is TGTGCCAGCTCGCAAATACGGGACACTGAAGCTTTCTTT.

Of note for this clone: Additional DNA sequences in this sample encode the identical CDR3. The CDR3 sequence: CASSLDRGSGYTF. The DNA of the CDR3 is TGCGCCAGCAGCTTGGACAGGGGCTCTGGCTACACCTTC. The rearrangement uses TRBV5-1 and TRBJ1-2, with 7 bases that match TRBD1. CDR1 and CDR2 (germline): SGHRS, YFSETQ. This CDR3 is built from 13 residues. Germline trimming cut 0 bases from V and 7 bases from J; bases unmatched to any gene: 3.

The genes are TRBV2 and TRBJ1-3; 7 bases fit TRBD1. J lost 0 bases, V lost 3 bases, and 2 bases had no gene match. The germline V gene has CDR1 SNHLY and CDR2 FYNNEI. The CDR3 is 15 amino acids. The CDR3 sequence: CASSDGTASGNTIYF. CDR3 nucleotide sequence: TGTGCCAGCAGTGACGGGACAGCCTCTGGAAACACCATATATTTT.

CDR3 protein: CASSQDTRGSYNSPLHF. CDR3 bases: TGCGCCAGCAGCCAAGATACCCGGGGCTCCTATAATTCACCCCTCCACTTT. The rearrangement uses TRBV4-1 and TRBJ1-6; D is uncertain. The length of the CDR3 is 17 residues. Looked up from germline, CDR1 is MGHRA and CDR2 is YSYEKL. V dropped 0 bases and J dropped 0 bases, with 9 bases sitting between them.

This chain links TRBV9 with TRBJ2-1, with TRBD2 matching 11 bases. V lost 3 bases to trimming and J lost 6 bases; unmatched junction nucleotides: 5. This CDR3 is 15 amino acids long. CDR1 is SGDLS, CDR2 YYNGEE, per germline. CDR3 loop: CASSASSGRFNEQFF. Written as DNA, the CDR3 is TGTGCCAGCAGCGCCTCTAGCGGGAGGTTCAATGAGCAGTTCTTC.

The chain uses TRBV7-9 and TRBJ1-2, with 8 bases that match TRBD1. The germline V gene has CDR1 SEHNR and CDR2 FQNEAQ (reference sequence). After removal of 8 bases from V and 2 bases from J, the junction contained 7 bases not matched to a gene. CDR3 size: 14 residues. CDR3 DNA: TGTGCCAGCGACGACAGGGGTTTAAACTATGGCTACACCTTC. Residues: CASDDRGLNYGYTF.

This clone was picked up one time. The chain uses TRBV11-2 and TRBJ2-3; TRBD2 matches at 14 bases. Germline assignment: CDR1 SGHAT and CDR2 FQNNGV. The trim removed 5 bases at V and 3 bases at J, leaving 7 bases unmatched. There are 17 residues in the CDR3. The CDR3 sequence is CASSRLAGGLFTDTQYF. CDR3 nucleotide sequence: TGTGCCAGCAGCAGACTAGCGGGAGGGCTATTTACAGATACGCAGTATTTT.

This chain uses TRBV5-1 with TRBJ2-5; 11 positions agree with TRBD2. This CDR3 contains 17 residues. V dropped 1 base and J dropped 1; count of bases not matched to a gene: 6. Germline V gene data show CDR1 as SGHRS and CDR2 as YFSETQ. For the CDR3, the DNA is TGCGCCAGCAGCTTGAGCCTAGCGGGGGGCCCCCAAGAGACCCAGTACTTC. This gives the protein CASSLSLAGGPQETQYF.

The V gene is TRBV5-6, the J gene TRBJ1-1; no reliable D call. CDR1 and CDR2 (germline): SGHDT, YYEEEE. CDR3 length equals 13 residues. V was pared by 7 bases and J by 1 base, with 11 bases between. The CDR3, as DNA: TGTGCCAGCGCTCTTGTCGGGAACACTGAAGCTTTCTTT. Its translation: CASALVGNTEAFF.